This T cell receptor beta chain was found in a study of T cells after yellow fever vaccination. Study information: Fractions of low cell number were prepared using SMART-Seq v4 Ultra Low Input. Study results and caveats: Though it reached lower strength, the secondary response hit its peak faster, day 5 versus 15. Repertoires obtained by FACS sorting could include abundant clonotypes that entered as contaminants from the bulk population. Most clones from primary vaccination were detected again post-booster (roughly 96% CD4, roughly 90% CD8).

MiXCR, applied by TCRdb to the 5' RACE reads, yields one record per CDR3 protein. The sample gives roughly 330,000 distinct CDR3 sequences, almost 4% of which show up once; roughly a quarter is in the top ten. As to this clonotype: Its antigen is as yet unknown.

The CDR3 covers 16 residues. Germline CDR1 reads SGHRS; CDR2 reads YFSETQ. Trimming left V 2 bases short and J 2 bases short, with 14 bases between. This chain uses TRBV5-1 with TRBJ2-1; TRBD1 or TRBD2 may be the D gene (6 bases each). The sample was PBMCs, taken 5 days after the yellow fever booster vaccination. The clonotype comes from a man aged 18 to 29 who received the YFV17D yellow fever vaccine. In DNA form, the CDR3 reads TGCGCCAGCAGCTTCGGAGGGGGGTCAACCTACAATGAGCAGTTCTTC. It yields the protein CASSFGGGSTYNEQFF.